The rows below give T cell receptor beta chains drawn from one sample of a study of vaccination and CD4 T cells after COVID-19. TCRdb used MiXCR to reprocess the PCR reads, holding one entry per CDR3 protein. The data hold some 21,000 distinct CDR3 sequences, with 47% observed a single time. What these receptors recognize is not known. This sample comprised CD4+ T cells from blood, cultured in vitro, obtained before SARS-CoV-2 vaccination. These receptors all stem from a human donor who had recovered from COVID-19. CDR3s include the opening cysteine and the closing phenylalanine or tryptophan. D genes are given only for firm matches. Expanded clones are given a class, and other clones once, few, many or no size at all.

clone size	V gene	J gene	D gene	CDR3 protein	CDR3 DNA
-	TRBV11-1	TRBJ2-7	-	CASSLQALPSEQYF	TGTGCCAGCAGCCTACAGGCCCTCCCCTCCGAGCAGTACTTC
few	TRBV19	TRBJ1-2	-	CASSQYGYTF	TGTGCCAGTAGTCAATATGGCTACACCTTC
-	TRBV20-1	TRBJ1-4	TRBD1	CSASAGGGTNEKLFF	TGCAGTGCTAGTGCAGGGGGCGGCACTAATGAAAAACTGTTTTTT
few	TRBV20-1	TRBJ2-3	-	CSAMGIKPEGTDTQYF	TGCAGTGCCATGGGCATTAAGCCCGAGGGGACAGATACGCAGTATTTT
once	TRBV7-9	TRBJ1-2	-	CASSLGAEGPYGYTF	TGTGCCAGCAGCTTAGGGGCTGAGGGCCCCTATGGCTACACCTTC
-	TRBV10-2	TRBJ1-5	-	CASSESGHRNQPQHF	TGCGCCAGCAGTGAGTCAGGACACCGCAATCAGCCCCAGCATTTT
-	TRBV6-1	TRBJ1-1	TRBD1	CASSRTGDKDEAFF	TGTGCCAGCAGCAGGACAGGGGACAAGGATGAAGCTTTCTTT
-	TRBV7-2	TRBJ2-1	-	CASSLSEGSYNEQFF	TGTGCCAGCAGCCTTAGCGAGGGCTCCTACAATGAGCAGTTCTTC
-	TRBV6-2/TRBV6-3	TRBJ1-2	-	CASSYPSRGSASYGYTF	TGTGCCAGCAGTTACCCCTCCCGAGGGTCCGCTTCCTATGGCTACACCTTC
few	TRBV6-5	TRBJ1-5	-	CASSYSQFGQPQHF	TGTGCCAGCAGTTACTCTCAGTTCGGTCAGCCCCAGCATTTT
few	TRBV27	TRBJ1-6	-	CASSLSLSSYNSPLHF	TGTGCCAGCAGTTTATCACTTAGCTCCTATAATTCACCCCTCCACTTT
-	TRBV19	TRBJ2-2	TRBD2	CASLSEKSGAVTGELFF	TGTGCCAGCTTATCAGAGAAGAGCGGGGCTGTAACCGGGGAGCTGTTTTTT
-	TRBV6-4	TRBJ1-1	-	CASSDSDRGTEAFF	TGTGCCAGCAGTGACTCGGACAGAGGCACTGAAGCTTTCTTT
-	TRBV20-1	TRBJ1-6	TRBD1	CSARVPGTEVYSPLHF	TGCAGTGCTAGAGTCCCCGGGACAGAGGTATATTCACCCCTCCACTTT
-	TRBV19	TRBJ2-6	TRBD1	CASSIDRVRQGAAGANVLTF	TGTGCCAGTAGTATAGATCGAGTGCGGCAGGGGGCTGCTGGGGCCAACGTCCTGACTTTC
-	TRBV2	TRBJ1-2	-	CAGSEDQGPGLNYGYTF	TGTGCCGGCAGTGAAGATCAGGGCCCGGGGCTAAACTATGGCTACACCTTC
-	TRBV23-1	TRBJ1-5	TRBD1	CASSQSSAGGVYQPQHF	TGCGCCAGCAGTCAATCGTCGGCAGGGGGCGTGTATCAGCCCCAGCATTTT
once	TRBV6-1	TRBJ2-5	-	CASSIAGRETQYF	TGTGCCAGCAGTATAGCAGGACGGGAGACCCAGTACTTC
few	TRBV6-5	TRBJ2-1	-	CASSYSPPGRFNEQFF	TGTGCCAGCAGTTACTCACCACCCGGACGGTTCAATGAGCAGTTCTTC
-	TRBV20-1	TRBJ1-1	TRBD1	CSATGDRMNTEAFF	TGCAGTGCTACCGGGGACAGAATGAACACTGAAGCTTTCTTT
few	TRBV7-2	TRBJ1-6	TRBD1	CASSPRTGTGGNHNSPLHF	TGTGCCAGCAGCCCCCGAACCGGGACAGGGGGGAATCATAATTCACCCCTCCACTTT
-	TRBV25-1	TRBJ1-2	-	CASSVQGFNYGYTF	TGTGCCAGCAGCGTACAGGGTTTCAACTATGGCTACACCTTC
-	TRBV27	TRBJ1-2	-	CASSRDGPQNYGYTF	TGTGCCAGCAGCCGGGACGGGCCCCAGAACTATGGCTACACCTTC
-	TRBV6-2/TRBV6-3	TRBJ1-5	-	CASKLGQGNQPQHF	TGTGCCAGCAAACTGGGGCAGGGGAATCAGCCCCAGCATTTT
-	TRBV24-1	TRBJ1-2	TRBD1	CATSEGGQDGANYGYTF	TGTGCCACCAGTGAGGGTGGACAGGATGGAGCTAACTATGGCTACACCTTC
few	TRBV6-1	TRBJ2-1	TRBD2	CASRALNSGISNEQFF	TGTGCCAGCAGGGCCCTTAATAGCGGGATCTCAAATGAGCAGTTCTTC
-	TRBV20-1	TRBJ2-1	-	CSALEGGSQSYNEQFF	TGCAGTGCTCTCGAAGGGGGGAGTCAGTCCTACAATGAGCAGTTCTTC
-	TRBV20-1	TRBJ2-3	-	CSARDFGTDTQYF	TGCAGTGCTAGAGATTTTGGTACAGATACGCAGTATTTT
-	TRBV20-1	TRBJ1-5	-	CSARLSSGGNQPQHF	TGCAGTGCTAGATTGTCATCAGGGGGCAATCAGCCCCAGCATTTT
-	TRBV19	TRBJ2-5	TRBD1	CASSGTGLETQYF	TGTGCCAGTAGTGGGACAGGGTTGGAGACCCAGTACTTC
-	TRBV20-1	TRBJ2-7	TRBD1	CSATRGTGVSYEQYF	TGCAGTGCAACTAGAGGGACAGGGGTTTCCTACGAGCAGTACTTC
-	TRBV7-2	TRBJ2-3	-	CASSVASDTQYF	TGTGCCAGCAGCGTAGCATCAGATACGCAGTATTTT
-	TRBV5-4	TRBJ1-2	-	CASSLGTYNYGYTF	TGTGCCAGCAGCTTGGGGACATATAACTATGGCTACACCTTC
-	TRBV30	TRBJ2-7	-	CAWRARRIYEQYF	TGTGCCTGGAGGGCTCGACGCATCTACGAGCAGTACTTC
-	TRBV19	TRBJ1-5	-	CASNGGGGPRNQPQHF	TGTGCCAGTAACGGGGGTGGGGGCCCTCGCAATCAGCCCCAGCATTTT
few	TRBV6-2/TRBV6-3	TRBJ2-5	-	CASSGRRETQYF	TGTGCCAGCAGTGGTAGGAGGGAGACCCAGTACTTC
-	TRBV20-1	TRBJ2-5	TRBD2	CSARRLAGVETQYF	TGCAGTGCTAGACGATTAGCGGGGGTGGAGACCCAGTACTTC
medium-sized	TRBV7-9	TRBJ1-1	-	CASSQGASGDTEAFF	TGTGCCAGCAGCCAAGGGGCCTCTGGGGACACTGAAGCTTTCTTT
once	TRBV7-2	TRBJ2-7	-	CASSPERNSYEQYF	TGTGCCAGCAGCCCGGAAAGAAACTCCTACGAGCAGTACTTC
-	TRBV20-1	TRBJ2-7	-	CSARDLGRGHEQYF	TGCAGTGCTAGAGATCTGGGCAGGGGACACGAGCAGTACTTC
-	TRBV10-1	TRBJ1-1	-	CASSYDRDTEAFF	TGCGCCAGCAGTTACGACCGGGACACTGAAGCTTTCTTT
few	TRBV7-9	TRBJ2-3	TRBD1	CASSFPQGAGGLTDTQYF	TGTGCCAGCAGCTTCCCTCAGGGGGCAGGTGGCCTCACAGATACGCAGTATTTT
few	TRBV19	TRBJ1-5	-	CASSIGRPLSNQPQHF	TGTGCCAGTAGTATAGGACGGCCGTTGAGCAATCAGCCCCAGCATTTT
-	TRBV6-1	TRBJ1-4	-	CASSHGGRTQTNEKLFF	TGTGCCAGCAGCCACGGTGGGCGGACACAAACTAATGAAAAACTGTTTTTT
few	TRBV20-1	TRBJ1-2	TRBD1	CSASQGALGYTF	TGCAGTGCTTCCCAGGGGGCCTTGGGCTACACCTTC
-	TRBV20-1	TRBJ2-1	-	CSAPWGAYNEQFF	TGCAGTGCTCCCTGGGGAGCCTACAATGAGCAGTTCTTC
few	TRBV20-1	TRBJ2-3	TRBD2	CSARDYRTDTQYF	TGCAGTGCTCGGGACTATCGCACAGATACGCAGTATTTT
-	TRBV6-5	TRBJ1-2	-	CASSYSRGRVGDGYTF	TGTGCCAGCAGTTACTCGCGGGGAAGAGTGGGAGATGGCTACACCTTC
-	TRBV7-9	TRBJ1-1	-	CASTPEGSEAFF	TGTGCCAGCACCCCAGAGGGGAGTGAAGCTTTCTTT
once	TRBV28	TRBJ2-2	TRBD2	CASSLWVLAGGPGELFF	TGTGCCAGCAGTTTATGGGTACTAGCGGGAGGGCCCGGGGAGCTGTTTTTT
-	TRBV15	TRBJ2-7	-	CATSRSAVSSYEQYF	TGTGCCACCAGCAGATCAGCGGTGAGCTCCTACGAGCAGTACTTC
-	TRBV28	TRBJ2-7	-	CASSFDWQGLSYEQYF	TGTGCCAGCAGTTTCGATTGGCAGGGACTTTCCTACGAGCAGTACTTC
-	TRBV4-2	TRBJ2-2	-	CASSSYSYTGELFF	TGTGCCAGCAGCTCTTATTCCTACACCGGGGAGCTGTTTTTT
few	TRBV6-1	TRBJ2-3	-	CASAKPDYTDTQYF	TGTGCCAGCGCCAAACCGGACTACACAGATACGCAGTATTTT
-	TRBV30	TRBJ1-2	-	CACESIGYTF	TGTGCCTGCGAGAGTATTGGCTACACCTTC